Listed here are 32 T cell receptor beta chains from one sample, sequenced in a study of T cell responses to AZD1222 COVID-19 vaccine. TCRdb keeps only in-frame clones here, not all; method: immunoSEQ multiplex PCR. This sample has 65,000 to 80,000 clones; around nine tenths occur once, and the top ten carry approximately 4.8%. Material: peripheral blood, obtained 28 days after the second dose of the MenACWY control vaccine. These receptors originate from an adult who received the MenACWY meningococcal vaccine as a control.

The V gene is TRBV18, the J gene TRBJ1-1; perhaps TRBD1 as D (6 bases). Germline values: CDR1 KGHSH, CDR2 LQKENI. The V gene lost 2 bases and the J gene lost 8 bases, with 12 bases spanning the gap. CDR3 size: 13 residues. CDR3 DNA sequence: TGTGCCAGCTCACCATACAGGGAACTGGAAGCTTTCTTT. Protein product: CASSPYRELEAFF.

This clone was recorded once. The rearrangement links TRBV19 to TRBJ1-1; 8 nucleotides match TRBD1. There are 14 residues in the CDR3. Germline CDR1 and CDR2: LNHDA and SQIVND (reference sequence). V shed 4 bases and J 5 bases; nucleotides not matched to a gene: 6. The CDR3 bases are TGTGCCAGTAGTACTACAGGGGGTTGGACTGAAGCTTTCTTT. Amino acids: CASSTTGGWTEAFF.

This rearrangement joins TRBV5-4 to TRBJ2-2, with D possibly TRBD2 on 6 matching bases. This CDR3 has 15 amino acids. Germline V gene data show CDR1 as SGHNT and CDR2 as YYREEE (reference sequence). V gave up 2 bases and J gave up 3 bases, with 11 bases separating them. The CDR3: CASSLLAWDTGELFF. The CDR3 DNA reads TGTGCCAGCAGCTTACTAGCTTGGGACACCGGGGAGCTGTTTTTT.

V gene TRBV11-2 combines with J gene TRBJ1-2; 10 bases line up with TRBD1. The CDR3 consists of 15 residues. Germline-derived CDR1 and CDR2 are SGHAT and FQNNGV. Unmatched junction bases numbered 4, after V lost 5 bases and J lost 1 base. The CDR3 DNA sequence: TGTGCCAGCAGCCGGACAGGGGGGGTTAACTATGGCTACACCTTC. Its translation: CASSRTGGVNYGYTF. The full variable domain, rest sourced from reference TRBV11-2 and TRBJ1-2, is EAGVAQSPRYKIIEKRQSVAFWCNPISGHATLYWYQQILGQGPKLLIQFQNNGVVDDSQLPKDRFSAERLKGVDSTLKIQPAKLEDSAVYLCASSRTGGVNYGYTFGSGTRLTVV.

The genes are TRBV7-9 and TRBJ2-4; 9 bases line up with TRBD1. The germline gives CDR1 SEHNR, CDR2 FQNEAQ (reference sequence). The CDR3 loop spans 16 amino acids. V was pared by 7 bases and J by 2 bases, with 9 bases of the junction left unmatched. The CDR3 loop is CASMTDRGQTKNIQYF. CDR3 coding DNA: TGTGCCAGCATGACGGACAGGGGACAAACCAAAAACATTCAGTACTTC.

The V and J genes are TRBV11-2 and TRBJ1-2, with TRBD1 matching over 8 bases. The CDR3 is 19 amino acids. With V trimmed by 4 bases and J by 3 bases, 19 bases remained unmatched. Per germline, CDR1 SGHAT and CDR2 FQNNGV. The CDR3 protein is CASSYTLGRIGQGDYGYTF. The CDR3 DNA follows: TGTGCCAGCAGCTACACGTTGGGTAGGATCGGACAGGGAGACTATGGCTACACCTTC. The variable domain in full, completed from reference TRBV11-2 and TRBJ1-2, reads EAGVAQSPRYKIIEKRQSVAFWCNPISGHATLYWYQQILGQGPKLLIQFQNNGVVDDSQLPKDRFSAERLKGVDSTLKIQPAKLEDSAVYLCASSYTLGRIGQGDYGYTFGSGTRLTVV.

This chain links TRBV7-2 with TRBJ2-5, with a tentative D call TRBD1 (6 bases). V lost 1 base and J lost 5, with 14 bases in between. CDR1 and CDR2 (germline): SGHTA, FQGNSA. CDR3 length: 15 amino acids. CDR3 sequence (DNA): TGTGCCAGCAGCTTAGTCGGGGCCCAGGGGGAGACCCAGTACTTC. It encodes CASSLVGAQGETQYF.

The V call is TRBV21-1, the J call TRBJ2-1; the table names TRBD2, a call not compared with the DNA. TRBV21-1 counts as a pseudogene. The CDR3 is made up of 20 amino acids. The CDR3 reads CASSKEAGPEGLLMYDEQFF. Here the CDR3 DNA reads TGTGCCAGCAGCAAAGAAGCAGGTCCGGAGGGGCTACTAATGTACGATGAGCAGTTCTTC.

CDR3 bases: TGCGCCAGCAGCCAACCCCCATACAGCTCTGGGGCCAACGTCCTGACTTTC. This sequence encodes CASSQPPYSSGANVLTF. The chain recombines TRBV4-3 with TRBJ2-6; no clear D gene. Germline CDR1 reads LGHNA; CDR2 reads YSLEER. The V end lost 2 bases, the J end lost 0 bases, and 11 bases lay between the germline ends. The CDR3 runs 17 residues.

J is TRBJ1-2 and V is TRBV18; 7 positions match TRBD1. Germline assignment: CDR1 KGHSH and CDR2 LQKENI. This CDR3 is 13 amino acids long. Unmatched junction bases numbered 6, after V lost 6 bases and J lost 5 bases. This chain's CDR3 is CASSPDRAYGYTF. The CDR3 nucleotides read TGTGCCAGCTCCCCTGACAGGGCTTATGGCTACACCTTC.

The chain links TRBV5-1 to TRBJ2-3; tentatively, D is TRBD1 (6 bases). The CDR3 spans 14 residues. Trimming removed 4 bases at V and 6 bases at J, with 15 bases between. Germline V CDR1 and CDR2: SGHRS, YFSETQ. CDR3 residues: CASSRDITGDTQYF. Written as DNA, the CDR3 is TGCGCCAGCAGCCGGGACATCACCGGGGATACGCAGTATTTT.

This CDR3 reads CTSTLLRNTEAFF. CDR3 coding DNA: TGCACCAGTACCCTTCTGAGGAACACTGAAGCTTTCTTT. The genes are TRBV1 and TRBJ1-1. TRBV1 is a pseudogene segment. The CDR3 is made up of 13 amino acids.

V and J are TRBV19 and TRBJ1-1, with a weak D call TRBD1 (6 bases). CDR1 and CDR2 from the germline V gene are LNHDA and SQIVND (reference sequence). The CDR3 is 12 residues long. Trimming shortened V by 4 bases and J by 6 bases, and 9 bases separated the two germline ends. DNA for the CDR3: TGTGCCAGTAGTAAACAGGGCGCTGAAGCTTTCTTT. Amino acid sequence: CASSKQGAEAFF.

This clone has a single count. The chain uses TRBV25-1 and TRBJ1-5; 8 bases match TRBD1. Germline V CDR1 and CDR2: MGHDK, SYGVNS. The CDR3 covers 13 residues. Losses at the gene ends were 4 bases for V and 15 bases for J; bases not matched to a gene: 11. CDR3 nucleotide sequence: TGTGCCAGCAGTGGGACCACAGGGGGTTCTCGGCATTTT. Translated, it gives CASSGTTGGSRHF.

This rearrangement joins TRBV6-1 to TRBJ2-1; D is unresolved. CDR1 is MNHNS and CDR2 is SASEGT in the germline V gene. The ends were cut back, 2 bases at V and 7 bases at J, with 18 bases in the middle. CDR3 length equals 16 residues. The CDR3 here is CASSEFGGLDGNEQFF. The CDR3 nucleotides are TGTGCCAGCAGTGAATTCGGTGGGCTAGATGGTAATGAGCAGTTCTTC.

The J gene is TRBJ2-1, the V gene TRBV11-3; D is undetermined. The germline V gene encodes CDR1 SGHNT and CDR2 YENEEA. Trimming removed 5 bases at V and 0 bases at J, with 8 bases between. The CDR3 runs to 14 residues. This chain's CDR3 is CASSGVSSYNEQFF. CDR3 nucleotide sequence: TGTGCCAGCAGCGGGGTGAGCTCCTACAATGAGCAGTTCTTC.

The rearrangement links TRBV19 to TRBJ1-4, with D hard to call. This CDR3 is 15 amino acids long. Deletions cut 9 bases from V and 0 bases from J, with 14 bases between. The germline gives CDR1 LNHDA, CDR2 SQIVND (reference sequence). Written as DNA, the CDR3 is TGTGCCAGCAGATCCGGGGAGGCAACTAATGAAAAACTGTTTTTT. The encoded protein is CASRSGEATNEKLFF.

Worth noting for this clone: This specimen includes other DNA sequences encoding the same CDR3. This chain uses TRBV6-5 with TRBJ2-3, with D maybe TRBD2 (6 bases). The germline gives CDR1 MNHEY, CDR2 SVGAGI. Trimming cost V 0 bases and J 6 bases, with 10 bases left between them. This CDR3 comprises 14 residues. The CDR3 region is CASSYSEGLDTQYF. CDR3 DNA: TGTGCCAGCAGTTACTCGGAGGGATTGGATACGCAGTATTTT.

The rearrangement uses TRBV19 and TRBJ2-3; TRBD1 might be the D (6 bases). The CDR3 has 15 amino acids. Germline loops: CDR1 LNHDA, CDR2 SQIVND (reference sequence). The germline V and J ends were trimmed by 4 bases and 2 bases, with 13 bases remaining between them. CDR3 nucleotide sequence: TGTGCCAGTAGTACCACCGGGACACCCACAGATACGCAGTATTTT. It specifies CASSTTGTPTDTQYF.

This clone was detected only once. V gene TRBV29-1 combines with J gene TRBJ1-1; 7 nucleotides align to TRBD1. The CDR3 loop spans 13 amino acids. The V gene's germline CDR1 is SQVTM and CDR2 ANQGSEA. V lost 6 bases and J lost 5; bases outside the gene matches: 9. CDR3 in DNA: TGCAGCGTCAGACAGGGAAGGGGGACTGAAGCTTTCTTT. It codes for CSVRQGRGTEAFF.

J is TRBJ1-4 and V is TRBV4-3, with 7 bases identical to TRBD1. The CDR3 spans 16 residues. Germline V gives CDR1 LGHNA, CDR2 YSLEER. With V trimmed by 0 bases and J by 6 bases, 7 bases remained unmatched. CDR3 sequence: CASSQEVGQGDEKLFF. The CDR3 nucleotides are TGCGCCAGCAGCCAAGAAGTTGGGCAGGGGGATGAAAAACTGTTTTTT.

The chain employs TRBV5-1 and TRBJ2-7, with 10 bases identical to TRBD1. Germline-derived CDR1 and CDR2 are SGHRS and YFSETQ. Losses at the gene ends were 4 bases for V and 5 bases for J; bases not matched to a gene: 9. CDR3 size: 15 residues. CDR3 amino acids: CASSPTGQGSNEQYF. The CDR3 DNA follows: TGCGCCAGCAGCCCCACGGGACAGGGGTCGAACGAGCAGTACTTC.

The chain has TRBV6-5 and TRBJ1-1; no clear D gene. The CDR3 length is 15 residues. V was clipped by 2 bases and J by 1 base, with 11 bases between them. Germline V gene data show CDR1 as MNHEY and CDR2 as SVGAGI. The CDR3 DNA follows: TGTGCCAGCAGTTACGCCGGGTTAGCGAACACTGAAGCTTTCTTT. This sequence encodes CASSYAGLANTEAFF.

This CDR3 is CASSPGQIYGYTF. The DNA of the CDR3 is TGTGCCAGTAGCCCGGGACAGATCTATGGCTACACCTTC. This chain links TRBV19 with TRBJ1-2; TRBD1 aligns across 7 bases. The CDR3 contains 13 residues. J lost 4 bases, V lost 6 bases, and 5 bases had no gene match. Germline CDR1 LNHDA, CDR2 SQIVND (reference sequence).

The CDR3 is CASSQAHRANEQFF. As DNA, the CDR3 is TGTGCCAGCAGCCAAGCCCACAGGGCAAATGAGCAGTTCTTC. The V gene is TRBV14, the J gene TRBJ2-1, with a tentative D call TRBD1 (6 bases). The CDR3 loop spans 14 amino acids. Germline values: CDR1 SGHDN, CDR2 FVKESK. V lost 1 base and J 7 bases, leaving 11 bases between the germline ends. The variable domain in full, with the rest retrieved from reference TRBV14 and TRBJ2-1, is EAGVTQFPSHSVIEKGQTVTLRCDPISGHDNLYWYRRVMGKEIKFLLHFVKESKQDESGMPNNRFLAERTGGTYSTLKVQPAELEDSGVYFCASSQAHRANEQFFGPGTRLTVL.

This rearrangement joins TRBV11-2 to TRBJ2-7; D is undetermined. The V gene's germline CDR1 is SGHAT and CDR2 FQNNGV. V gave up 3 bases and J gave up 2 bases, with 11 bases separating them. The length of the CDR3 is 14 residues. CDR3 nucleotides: TGTGCCAGCAGCTTCAGGATTGGAACCTACGAGCAGTACTTC. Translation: CASSFRIGTYEQYF.

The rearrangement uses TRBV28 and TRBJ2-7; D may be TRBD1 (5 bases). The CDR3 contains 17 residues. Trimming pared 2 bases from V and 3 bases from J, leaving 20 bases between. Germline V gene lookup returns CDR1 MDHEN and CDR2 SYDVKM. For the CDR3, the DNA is TGTGCCAGCAGTTTAGAGGCAGGGATCCTCGGATTCTACGAGCAGTACTTC. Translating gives CASSLEAGILGFYEQYF.

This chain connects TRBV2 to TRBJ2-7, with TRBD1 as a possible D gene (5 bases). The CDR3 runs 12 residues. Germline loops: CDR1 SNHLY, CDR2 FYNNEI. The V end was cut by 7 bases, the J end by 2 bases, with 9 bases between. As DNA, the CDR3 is TGTGCCAGCACGCAGGGCGCCTACGAGCAGTACTTC. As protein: CASTQGAYEQYF.

CDR3 coding DNA: TGTGCCAGCAGCCAAAATACAGTGAACACTGAAGCTTTCTTT. Translation gives CASSQNTVNTEAFF. J is TRBJ1-1 and V is TRBV3-1 (or the pseudogene TRBV3-2); no clear D gene. The germline V gene encodes CDR1 LGHDT and CDR2 YNNKEL (reference sequence). The CDR3 consists of 14 residues. V shed 2 bases and J shed 0 bases, with 7 bases lying between them.

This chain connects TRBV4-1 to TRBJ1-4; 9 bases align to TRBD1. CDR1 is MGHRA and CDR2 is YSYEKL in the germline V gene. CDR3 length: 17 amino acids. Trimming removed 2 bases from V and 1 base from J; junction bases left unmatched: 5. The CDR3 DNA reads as TGCGCCAGCAGCCAACCCGGACAGGGGATAACTAATGAAAAACTGTTTTTT. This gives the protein CASSQPGQGITNEKLFF.

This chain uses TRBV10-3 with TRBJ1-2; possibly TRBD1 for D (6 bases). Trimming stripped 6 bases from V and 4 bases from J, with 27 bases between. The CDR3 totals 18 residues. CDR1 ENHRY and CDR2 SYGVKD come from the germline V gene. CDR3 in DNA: TGTGCCATCAGGGGTTTTGGAGACCTCGACAGGTTGGCCTATGGCTACACCTTC. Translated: CAIRGFGDLDRLAYGYTF.

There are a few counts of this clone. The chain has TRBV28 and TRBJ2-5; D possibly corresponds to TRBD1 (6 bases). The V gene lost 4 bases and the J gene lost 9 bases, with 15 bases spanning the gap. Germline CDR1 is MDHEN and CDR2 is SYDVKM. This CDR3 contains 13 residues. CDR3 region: CASSSQGFRAQYF. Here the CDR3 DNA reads TGTGCCAGCAGTTCACAGGGCTTTAGGGCCCAGTACTTC. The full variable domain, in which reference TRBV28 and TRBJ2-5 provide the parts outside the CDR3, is DVKVTQSSRYLVKRTGEKVFLECVQDMDHENMFWYRQDPGLGLRLIYFSYDVKMKEKGDIPEGYSVSREKKERFSLILESASTNQTSMYLCASSSQGFRAQYFGPGTRLLVL.